This T cell receptor (beta chain) was sequenced during a study of Ad26.COV2.S vaccination and SARS-CoV-2 variants. Indicated treatment: over 15 received Ad26.COV2.S at low or high dose, single or two shots; 5 received placebo; per-sample allocation not given. Day 63 after the first injection of vaccine or placebo was the sampling time. The V end was cut by 1 base, the J end by 1 base, with 8 bases between. Germline values: CDR1 LGHNA, CDR2 YSLEER. CDR3 length equals 15 residues. Produced via immunoSEQ multiplex PCR; TCRdb's table is partial and in-frame only. This table holds approximately 280,000 clones, around 87% found once.

The chain employs TRBV4-3 and TRBJ1-3; D might be TRBD1 (5 bases). Specimen: peripheral blood, collected in a trial of Ad26.COV2.S vaccine versus placebo. This receptor was taken from a person between 18 and 60 years old who received the Ad26.COV2.S COVID-19 vaccine or a placebo. The CDR3 loop reads CASSQGKGSGNTIYF. CDR3 sequence (DNA): TGCGCCAGCAGCCAAGGAAAGGGGTCTGGAAACACCATATATTTT.